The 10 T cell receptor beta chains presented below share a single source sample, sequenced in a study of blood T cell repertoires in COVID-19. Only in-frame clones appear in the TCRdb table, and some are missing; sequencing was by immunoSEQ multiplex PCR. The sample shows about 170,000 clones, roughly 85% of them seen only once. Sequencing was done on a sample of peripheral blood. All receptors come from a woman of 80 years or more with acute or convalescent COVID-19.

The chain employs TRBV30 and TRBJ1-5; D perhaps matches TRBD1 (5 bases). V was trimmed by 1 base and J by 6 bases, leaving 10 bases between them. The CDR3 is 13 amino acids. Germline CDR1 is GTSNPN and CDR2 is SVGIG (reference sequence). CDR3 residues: CAWSGGVTQPQHF. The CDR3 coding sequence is TGTGCCTGGAGTGGGGGGGTTACTCAGCCCCAGCATTTT.

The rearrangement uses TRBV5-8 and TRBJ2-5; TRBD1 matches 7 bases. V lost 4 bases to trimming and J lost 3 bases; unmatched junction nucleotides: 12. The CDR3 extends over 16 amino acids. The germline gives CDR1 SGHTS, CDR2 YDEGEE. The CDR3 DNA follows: TGTGCCAGCAGCCCGCCGACCGGGACAGCCGAAGAGACCCAGTACTTC. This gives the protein CASSPPTGTAEETQYF.

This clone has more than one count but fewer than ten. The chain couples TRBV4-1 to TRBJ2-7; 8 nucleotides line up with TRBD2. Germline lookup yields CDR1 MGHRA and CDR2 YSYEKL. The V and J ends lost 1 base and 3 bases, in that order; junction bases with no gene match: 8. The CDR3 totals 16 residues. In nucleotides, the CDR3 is TGCGCCAGCAGCCAAGGGGGTCGGCTAGCGGGCTACGAGCAGTACTTC. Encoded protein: CASSQGGRLAGYEQYF.

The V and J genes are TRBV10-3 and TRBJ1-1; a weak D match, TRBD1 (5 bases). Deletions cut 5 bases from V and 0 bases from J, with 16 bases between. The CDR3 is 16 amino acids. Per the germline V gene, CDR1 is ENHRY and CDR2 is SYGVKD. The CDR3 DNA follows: TGTGCCATCAGTTCGGGGGTTCAACCCATGAACACTGAAGCTTTCTTT. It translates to CAISSGVQPMNTEAFF.

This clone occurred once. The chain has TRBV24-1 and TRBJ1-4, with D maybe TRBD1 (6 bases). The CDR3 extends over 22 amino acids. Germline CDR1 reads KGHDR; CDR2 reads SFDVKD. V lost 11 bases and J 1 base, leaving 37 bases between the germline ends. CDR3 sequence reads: CAKGLELEGVRIRYGTNEKLFF. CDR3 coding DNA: TGTGCCAAAGGACTAGAACTCGAGGGGGTGAGGATAAGGTATGGAACTAATGAAAAACTGTTTTTT.

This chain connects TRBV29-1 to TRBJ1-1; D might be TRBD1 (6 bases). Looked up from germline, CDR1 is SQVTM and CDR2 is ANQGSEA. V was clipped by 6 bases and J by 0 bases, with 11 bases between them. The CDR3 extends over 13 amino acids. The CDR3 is CSVRDKVNTEAFF. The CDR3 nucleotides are TGCAGCGTACGGGACAAGGTGAACACTGAAGCTTTCTTT.

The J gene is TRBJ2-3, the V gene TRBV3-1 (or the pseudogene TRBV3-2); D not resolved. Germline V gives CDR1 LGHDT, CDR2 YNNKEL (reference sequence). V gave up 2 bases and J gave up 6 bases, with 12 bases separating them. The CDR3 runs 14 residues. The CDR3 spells CASSQSPVEDTQYF. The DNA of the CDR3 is TGTGCCAGCAGCCAAAGTCCGGTGGAGGATACGCAGTATTTT.

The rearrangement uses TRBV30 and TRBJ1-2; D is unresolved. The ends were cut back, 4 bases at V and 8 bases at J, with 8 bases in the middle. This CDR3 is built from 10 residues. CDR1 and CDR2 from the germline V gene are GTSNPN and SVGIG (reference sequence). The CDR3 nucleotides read TGTGCCTGGAAGGCCGGGGGCTACACCTTC. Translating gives CAWKAGGYTF.

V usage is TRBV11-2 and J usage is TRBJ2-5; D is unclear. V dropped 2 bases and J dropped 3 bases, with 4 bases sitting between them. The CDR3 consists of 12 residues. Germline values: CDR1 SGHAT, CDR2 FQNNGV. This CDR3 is CASSLRKETQYF. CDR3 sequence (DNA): TGTGCCAGCAGCTTACGTAAAGAGACCCAGTACTTC.

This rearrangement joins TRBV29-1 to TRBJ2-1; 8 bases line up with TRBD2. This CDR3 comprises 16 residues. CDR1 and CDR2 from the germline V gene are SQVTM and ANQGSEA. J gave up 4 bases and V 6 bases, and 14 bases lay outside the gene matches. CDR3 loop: CSVATNPPGGYNEQFF. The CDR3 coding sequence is TGCAGCGTAGCCACAAACCCACCGGGGGGGTACAATGAGCAGTTCTTC.